This T cell receptor (beta chain) was found in a study of graft-versus-host responses after intestinal transplantation. The method was immunoSEQ multiplex PCR; TCRdb's version includes in-frame clones alone and lacks a portion of them. The table shows approximately 89,000 clones, with about nine tenths occurring only once. General study results and limits: GvH clones turned up in recipient marrow; some had shown up first in ileum or blood. Elevated graft-versus-host to host-versus-graft clonal ratios in allografts were recorded for patients with graft-donor T cell macrochimerism.

Notes on this clone: No antigen is known for it.

The sample in question was PBMCs, obtained about 460 days after intestinal transplant. This receptor was taken from a human patient who received an intestinal transplant, so some T cells may come from the graft donor.

DNA of the CDR3: TGTGCCAGCAGTGGGGAGGGGACCTACTATGGCTACACCTTC. Translated: CASSGEGTYYGYTF. The chain combines TRBV2 with TRBJ1-2, with TRBD1 as a possible D gene (5 bases). The CDR3 length is 14 residues. CDR1 is SNHLY and CDR2 is FYNNEI in the germline V gene. V shed 4 bases and J shed 3 bases, with 12 bases lying between them.